The present entry profiles one T cell receptor (beta chain) with its context. The antigen remains undetermined. This record comes from a study of T cell repertoires in cytomegalovirus infection. Study-wide context: Public TCR beta signature analysis indicated the presence of both CMV infection and matching HLA type. Study observations and caveats: HLA-C-restricted CMV clonotypes gave the most frequent clonotype in two of eight donors.

The CDR3 spans 15 residues. With 7 bases removed from V and 2 bases from J, the gap between germline ends came to 16 bases. Looked up from germline, CDR1 is LNHDA and CDR2 is SQIVND (reference sequence). TCRdb processed the reads anew with MiXCR; each CDR3 protein has one entry. The table includes about 180,000 distinct CDR3 sequences, approximately 15% detected once. The chain couples TRBV19 to TRBJ2-3; D possibly uses TRBD1 or TRBD2 (5 bases each). The TCR sequence derives from a human donor in good health (CMV status not recorded). Some clones in this sample may be carry-over from other donors' samples. What was sequenced was PBMCs. The CDR3 loop reads CASKVGDGYTDTQYF. DNA for the CDR3: TGTGCCAGTAAAGTTGGGGACGGCTACACAGATACGCAGTATTTT.